These T cell receptor beta chains were read from a single sample in a study of follicular helper T cells after annual influenza vaccination. TCRdb's table, derived via immunoSEQ multiplex PCR, lists solely in-frame clones and lacks some. The table includes approximately 5,000 clones, 82% detected once. Here the sequenced sample was CXCR5+ CD38- circulating T follicular helper cells from blood, taken on the day of influenza vaccination. The origin of the receptors is an adult who received the influenza vaccine. CDR3s include the opening cysteine and the closing phenylalanine or tryptophan. Fields, in order: CDR3 length, clone size, J gene, D gene, V gene, CDR3 protein, CDR3 DNA. The D gene is left open where the match is weak. Size is stated for part of the rows, as once, few or many counts, or as a class when the clone is expanded.

13	few	TRBJ2-7	-	TRBV4-1	CASSQDRQTQEYF	TGCGCCAGCAGCCAGGACCGACAGACGCAGGAGTACTTC
13	-	TRBJ2-3	-	TRBV2	CASSEGDTDTQYF	TGTGCCAGCAGTGAAGGGGACACAGATACGCAGTATTTT
11	few	TRBJ1-2	-	TRBV7-2	CASTPSRGYTF	TGTGCCAGCACCCCATCGAGGGGCTACACCTTC
16	-	TRBJ2-4	TRBD2	TRBV19	CASPKRGEGTKNIQYF	TGTGCCAGTCCCAAACGGGGGGAAGGGACCAAAAACATTCAGTACTTC
16	-	TRBJ2-1	-	TRBV7-2	CASRLGGGGTYNEQFF	TGTGCCAGCAGGCTAGGGGGCGGGGGGACCTACAATGAGCAGTTCTTC
19	-	TRBJ2-7	TRBD2	TRBV4-3	CASSQEVGTSGGYSYEQYF	TGCGCCAGCAGCCAAGAGGTGGGGACTAGCGGGGGCTACTCCTACGAGCAGTACTTC
16	-	TRBJ1-1	-	TRBV28	CASSFPAGAMNTEAFF	TGTGCCAGCAGTTTCCCAGCAGGGGCCATGAACACTGAAGCTTTCTTT
15	-	TRBJ2-7	TRBD2	TRBV6-5	CASSYNAGGAYEQYF	TGTGCCAGCAGTTACAACGCGGGGGGGGCCTACGAGCAGTACTTC
15	-	TRBJ2-3	-	TRBV4-1	CASSQEKGYSGTQYF	TGCGCCAGCAGCCAAGAAAAGGGGTACTCGGGGACGCAGTATTTT
14	-	TRBJ2-1	TRBD1	TRBV15	CATSRDRAYNEQFF	TGTGCCACCAGCAGGGACAGGGCCTACAATGAGCAGTTCTTC
13	-	TRBJ2-3	-	TRBV29-1	CSVGPASTDTQYF	TGCAGCGTCGGACCGGCTAGCACAGATACGCAGTATTTT
14	-	TRBJ1-6	-	TRBV27	CASSWGGENSPLHF	TGTGCCAGCAGTTGGGGAGGAGAGAATTCACCCCTCCACTTT
14	-	TRBJ1-1	-	TRBV5-1	CASSLTAMNTEAFF	TGCGCCAGCAGCTTAACAGCCATGAACACTGAAGCTTTCTTT
12	few	TRBJ1-1	-	TRBV29-1	CSVGGWSTEAFF	TGCAGCGTTGGGGGGTGGAGCACTGAAGCTTTCTTT
16	-	TRBJ2-5	TRBD2	TRBV5-1	CASSPRPGGGGETQYF	TGCGCCAGCAGCCCAAGGCCCGGGGGGGGCGGGGAGACCCAGTACTTC
13	few	TRBJ2-7	-	TRBV19	CASSAQGSNEQYF	TGTGCCAGTAGCGCACAGGGCTCGAATGAGCAGTACTTC
14	-	TRBJ2-5	TRBD2	TRBV6-1	CASTRTSGKETQYF	TGTGCCAGCACTCGGACTAGCGGGAAAGAGACCCAGTACTTC
12	few	TRBJ1-6	-	TRBV10-1	CASSTGTSPLHF	TGCGCCAGCAGTACCGGGACCTCACCCCTCCACTTT
20	-	TRBJ1-5	-	TRBV28	CASSLGASGGLVSSNQPQHF	TGTGCCAGCAGTTTGGGGGCAAGCGGGGGCCTAGTGAGTAGCAATCAGCCCCAGCATTTT
17	once	TRBJ2-6	TRBD2	TRBV25-1	CASTYSGGPSGANVLTF	TGTGCCAGCACCTATAGCGGGGGCCCCTCTGGGGCCAACGTCCTGACTTTC
17	-	TRBJ1-5	TRBD1	TRBV7-9	CASSRATGGTVGQPQHF	TGTGCCAGCAGCCGAGCGACAGGGGGGACGGTAGGTCAGCCCCAGCATTTT
14	-	TRBJ1-3	-	TRBV9	CASSLPGRGNTIYF	TGTGCCAGCAGTCTTCCCGGTCGGGGAAACACCATATATTTT
13	-	TRBJ2-5	-	TRBV5-1	CASSSDSKETQYF	TGCGCCAGCAGCTCGGACAGTAAAGAGACCCAGTACTTC
14	-	TRBJ2-3	-	TRBV9	CASSVGGPVDTQYF	TGTGCCAGCAGCGTGGGGGGGCCCGTAGATACGCAGTATTTT
14	few	TRBJ2-3	-	TRBV10-3	CAIKDLDSTDTQYF	TGTGCCATCAAGGACCTGGACTCAACAGATACGCAGTATTTT